The 3 T cell receptor beta chains presented below share a single source sample, sequenced in a study of Tregs in tolerant kidney transplant recipients. The protocol was immunoSEQ multiplex PCR, while the TCRdb copy is restricted to in-frame clones and leaves out a portion. The data contain some 74,000 clones, roughly 90% of them singletons. This specimen was Tregs from blood, taken before the transplant. These receptor sequences come from a human donor who received a combined kidney and bone marrow transplant.

This clone was found once. This chain uses TRBV18 with TRBJ2-7, with D perhaps matching TRBD1 or TRBD2 (5 bases each). CDR3 size: 14 residues. Looked up from germline, CDR1 is KGHSH and CDR2 is LQKENI. The V end lost 3 bases, the J end lost 6 bases, and 15 bases lay between the germline ends. CDR3 nucleotides: TGTGCCAGCTCACCCCAGGGAAGTGGGGGCGAGCAGTACTTC. It codes for CASSPQGSGGEQYF.

The V gene is TRBV4-2, the J gene TRBJ2-7; D unresolved. This CDR3 is 16 amino acids long. Germline V lookup: CDR1 LGHNA, CDR2 YNFKEQ. With 0 bases removed from V and 1 base from J, the gap between germline ends came to 13 bases. The CDR3 region has the DNA TGTGCCAGCAGCCAAGATTGGGCGCGGTCTTCCTACGAGCAGTACTTC. Its translation: CASSQDWARSSYEQYF.

The DNA of the CDR3 is TGTGCCATCAGTGGGGGACAGGAGCAGCCCCAGCATTTT. Its translation is CAISGGQEQPQHF. The rearrangement joins TRBV10-3 to TRBJ1-5; TRBD1 matches at 8 bases. Germline V gene sequence: CDR1 ENHRY, CDR2 SYGVKD. The V segment lost 4 bases and the J segment 7 bases; nucleotides outside the gene matches: 3. The CDR3 covers 13 residues.